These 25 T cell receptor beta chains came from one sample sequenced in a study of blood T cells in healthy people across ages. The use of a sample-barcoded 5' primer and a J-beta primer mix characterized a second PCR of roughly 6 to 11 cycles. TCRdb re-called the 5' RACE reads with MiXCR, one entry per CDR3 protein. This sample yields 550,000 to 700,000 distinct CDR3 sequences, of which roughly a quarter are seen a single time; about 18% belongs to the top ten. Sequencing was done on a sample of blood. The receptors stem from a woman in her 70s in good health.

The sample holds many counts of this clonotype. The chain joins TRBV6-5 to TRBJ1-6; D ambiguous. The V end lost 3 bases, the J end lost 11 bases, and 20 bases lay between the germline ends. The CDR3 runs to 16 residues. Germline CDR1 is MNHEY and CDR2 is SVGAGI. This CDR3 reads CASSYSSAAGGPPLHF. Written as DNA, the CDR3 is TGTGCCAGCAGTTATTCCTCTGCCGCGGGCGGGCCACCCCTCCACTTT.

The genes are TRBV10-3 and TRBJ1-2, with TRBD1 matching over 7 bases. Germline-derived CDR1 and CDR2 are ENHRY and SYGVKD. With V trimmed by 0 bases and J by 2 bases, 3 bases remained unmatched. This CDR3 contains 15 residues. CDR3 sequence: CAISESTGQNYGYTF. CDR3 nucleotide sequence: TGTGCCATCAGTGAGTCGACAGGGCAGAACTATGGCTACACCTTC.

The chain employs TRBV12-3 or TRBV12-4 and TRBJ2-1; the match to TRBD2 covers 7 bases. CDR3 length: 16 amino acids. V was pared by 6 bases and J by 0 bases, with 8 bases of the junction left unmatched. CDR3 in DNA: TGTGCCAGCAGGACACTAGCGTCAATCTCCTACAATGAGCAGTTCTTC. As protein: CASRTLASISYNEQFF.

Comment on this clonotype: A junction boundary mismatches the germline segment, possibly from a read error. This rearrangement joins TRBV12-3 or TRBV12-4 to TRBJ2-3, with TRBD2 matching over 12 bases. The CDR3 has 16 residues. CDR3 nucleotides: TGTGCCAGCAGAACACTAGCGGGGGGAACCGCAGATGCGCAGTATTTT. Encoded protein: CASRTLAGGTADAQYF.

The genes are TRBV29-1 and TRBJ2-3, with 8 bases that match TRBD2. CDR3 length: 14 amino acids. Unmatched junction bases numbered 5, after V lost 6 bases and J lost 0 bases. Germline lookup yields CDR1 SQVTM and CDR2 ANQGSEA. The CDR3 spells CSVETSGSTDTQYF. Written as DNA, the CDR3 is TGCAGCGTAGAAACTAGCGGAAGCACAGATACGCAGTATTTT.

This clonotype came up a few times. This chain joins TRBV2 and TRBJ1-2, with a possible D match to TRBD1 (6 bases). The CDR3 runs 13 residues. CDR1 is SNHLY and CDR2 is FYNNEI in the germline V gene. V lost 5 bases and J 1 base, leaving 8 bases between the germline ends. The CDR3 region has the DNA TGTGCCAGCAGTCGGGACATTAACTATGGCTACACCTTC. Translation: CASSRDINYGYTF.

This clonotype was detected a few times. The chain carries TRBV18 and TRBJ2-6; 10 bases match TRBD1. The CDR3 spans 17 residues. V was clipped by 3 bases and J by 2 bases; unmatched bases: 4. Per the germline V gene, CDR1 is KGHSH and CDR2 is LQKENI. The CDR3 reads CASSPFDRGPGANVLTF. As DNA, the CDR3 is TGTGCCAGCTCACCTTTCGACAGGGGGCCTGGGGCCAACGTCCTGACTTTC. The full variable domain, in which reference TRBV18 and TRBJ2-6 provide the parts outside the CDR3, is NAGVMQNPRHLVRRRGQEARLRCSPMKGHSHVYWYRQLPEEGLKFMVYLQKENIIDESGMPKERFSAEFPKEGPSILRIQQVVRGDSAAYFCASSPFDRGPGANVLTFGAGSRLTVL.

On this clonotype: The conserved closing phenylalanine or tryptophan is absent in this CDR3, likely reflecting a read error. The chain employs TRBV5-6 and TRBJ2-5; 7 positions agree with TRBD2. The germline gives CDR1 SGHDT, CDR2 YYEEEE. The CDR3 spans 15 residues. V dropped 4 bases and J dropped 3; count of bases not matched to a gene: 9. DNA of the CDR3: TGTGCCAGCAGCCCCGCGAGAAGCGGGAAAGAGACCCAGTACTGC. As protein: CASSPARSGKETQYC.

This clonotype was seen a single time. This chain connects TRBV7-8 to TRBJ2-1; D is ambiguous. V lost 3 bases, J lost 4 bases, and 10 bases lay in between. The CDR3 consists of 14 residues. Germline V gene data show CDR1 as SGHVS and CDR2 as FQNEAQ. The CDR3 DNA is TGTGCCAGCAGCTTGGGCGACAAATACAATGAGCAGTTCTTC. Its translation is CASSLGDKYNEQFF.

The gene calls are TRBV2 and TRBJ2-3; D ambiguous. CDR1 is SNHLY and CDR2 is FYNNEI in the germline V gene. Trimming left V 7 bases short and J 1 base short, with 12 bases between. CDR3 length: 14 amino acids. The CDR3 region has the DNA TGTGCCAGCAAAAGGATCACTGGCACAGATACGCAGTATTTT. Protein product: CASKRITGTDTQYF. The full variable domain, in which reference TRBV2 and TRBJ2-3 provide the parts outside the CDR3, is EPEVTQTPSHQVTQMGQEVILRCVPISNHLYFYWYRQILGQKVEFLVSFYNNEISEKSEIFDDQFSVERPDGSNFTLKIRSTKLEDSAMYFCASKRITGTDTQYFGPGTRLTVL.

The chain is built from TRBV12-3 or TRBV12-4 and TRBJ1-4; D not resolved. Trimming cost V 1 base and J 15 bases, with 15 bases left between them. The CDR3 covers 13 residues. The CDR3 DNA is TGTGCCAGCAGTTTAGGTCCGCAGTCCATGGTGTTTTTT. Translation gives CASSLGPQSMVFF.

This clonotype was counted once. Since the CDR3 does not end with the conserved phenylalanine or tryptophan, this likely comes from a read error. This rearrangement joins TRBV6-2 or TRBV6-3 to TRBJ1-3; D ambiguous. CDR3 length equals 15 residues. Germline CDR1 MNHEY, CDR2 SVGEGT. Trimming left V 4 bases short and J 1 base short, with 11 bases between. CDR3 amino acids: CASSSRSTSGNTIYS. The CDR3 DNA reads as TGTGCCAGCAGTTCGCGGTCGACTTCTGGAAACACCATATATTCT.

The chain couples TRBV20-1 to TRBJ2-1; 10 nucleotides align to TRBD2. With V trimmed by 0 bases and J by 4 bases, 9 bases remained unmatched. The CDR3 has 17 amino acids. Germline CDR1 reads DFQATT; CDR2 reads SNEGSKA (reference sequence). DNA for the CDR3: TGCAGTGCTAGAGAAGGATTAGCGGGGGGCTTATACAATGAGCAGTTCTTC. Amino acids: CSAREGLAGGLYNEQFF.

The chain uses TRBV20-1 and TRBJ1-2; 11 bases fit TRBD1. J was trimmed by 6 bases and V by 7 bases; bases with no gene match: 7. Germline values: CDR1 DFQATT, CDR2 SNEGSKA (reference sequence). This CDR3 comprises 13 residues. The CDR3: CSVPGQGDNGYTF. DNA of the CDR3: TGCAGTGTTCCGGGACAGGGGGATAATGGCTACACCTTC.

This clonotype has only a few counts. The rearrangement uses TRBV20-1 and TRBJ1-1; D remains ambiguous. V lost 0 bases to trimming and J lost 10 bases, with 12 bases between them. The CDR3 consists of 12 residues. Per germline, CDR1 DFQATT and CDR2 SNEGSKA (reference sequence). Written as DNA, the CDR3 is TGCAGTGCTAGAGATCTTGGAGTCAGAGCTTTCTTT. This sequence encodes CSARDLGVRAFF.

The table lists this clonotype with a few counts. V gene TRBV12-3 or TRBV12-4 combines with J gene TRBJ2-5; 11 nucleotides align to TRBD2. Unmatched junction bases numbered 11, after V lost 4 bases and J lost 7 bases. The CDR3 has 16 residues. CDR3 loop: CASSSSTTSGGATQYF. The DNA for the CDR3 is TGTGCCAGCAGTTCCAGTACTACTAGCGGGGGAGCGACCCAGTACTTC.

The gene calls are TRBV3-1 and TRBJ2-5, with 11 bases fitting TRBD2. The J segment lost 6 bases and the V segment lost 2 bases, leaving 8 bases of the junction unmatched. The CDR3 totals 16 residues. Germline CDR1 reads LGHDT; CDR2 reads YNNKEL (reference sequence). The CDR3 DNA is TGTGCCAGCAGCCAACTTAGCGGGGGGGCCCGAAAGACCCAGTACTTC. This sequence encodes CASSQLSGGARKTQYF.

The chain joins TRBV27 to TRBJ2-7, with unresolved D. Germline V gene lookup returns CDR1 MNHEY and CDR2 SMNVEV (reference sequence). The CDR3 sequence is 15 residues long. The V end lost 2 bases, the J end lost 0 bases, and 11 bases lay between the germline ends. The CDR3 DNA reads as TGTGCCAGCAGTTTACGCTCCCTGAGCTCCTACGAGCAGTACTTC. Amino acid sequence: CASSLRSLSSYEQYF.

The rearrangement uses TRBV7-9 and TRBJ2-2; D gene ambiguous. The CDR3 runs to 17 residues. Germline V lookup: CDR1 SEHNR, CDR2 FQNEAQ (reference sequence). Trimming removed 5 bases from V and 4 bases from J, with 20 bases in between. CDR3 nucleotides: TGTGCCAGCAGCCGAACCCGACAAGGTCAGAGCACCGGGGAGCTGTTTTTT. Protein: CASSRTRQGQSTGELFF.

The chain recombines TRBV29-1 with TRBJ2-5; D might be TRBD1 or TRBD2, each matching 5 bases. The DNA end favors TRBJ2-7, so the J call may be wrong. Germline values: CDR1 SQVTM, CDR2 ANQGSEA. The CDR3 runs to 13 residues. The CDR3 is CSVARDRFYEQYF. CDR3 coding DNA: TGCAGCGTCGCACGGGACCGCTTCTACGAGCAGTACTTC.

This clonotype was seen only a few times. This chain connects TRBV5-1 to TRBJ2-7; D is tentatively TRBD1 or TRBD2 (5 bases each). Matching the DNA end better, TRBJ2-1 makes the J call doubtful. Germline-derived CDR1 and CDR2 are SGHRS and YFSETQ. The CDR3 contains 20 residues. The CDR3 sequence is CASSPLGVSTRVNSYNEQFF. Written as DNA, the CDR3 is TGCGCCAGCAGCCCCCTGGGGGTATCCACTAGGGTTAATTCCTACAATGAGCAGTTCTTC.

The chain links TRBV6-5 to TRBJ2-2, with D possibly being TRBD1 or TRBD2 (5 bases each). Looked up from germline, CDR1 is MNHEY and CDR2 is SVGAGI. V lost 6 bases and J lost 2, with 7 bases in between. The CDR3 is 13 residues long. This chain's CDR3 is CASRWDNTGELFF. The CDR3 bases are TGTGCCAGCAGGTGGGACAACACCGGGGAGCTGTTTTTT.

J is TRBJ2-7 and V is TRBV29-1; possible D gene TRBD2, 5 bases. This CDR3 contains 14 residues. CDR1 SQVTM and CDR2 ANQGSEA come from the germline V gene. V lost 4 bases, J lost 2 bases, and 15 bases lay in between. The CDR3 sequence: CSVVPGNPTYEQYF. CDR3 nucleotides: TGCAGCGTTGTACCGGGGAACCCAACCTACGAGCAGTACTTC.

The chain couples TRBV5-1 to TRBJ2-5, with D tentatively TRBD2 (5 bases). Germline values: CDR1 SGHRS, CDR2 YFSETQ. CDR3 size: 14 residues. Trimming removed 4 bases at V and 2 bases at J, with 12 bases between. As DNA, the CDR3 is TGCGCCAGCAGCGGTGGGGAGCAACAAGAGACCCAGTACTTC. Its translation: CASSGGEQQETQYF.

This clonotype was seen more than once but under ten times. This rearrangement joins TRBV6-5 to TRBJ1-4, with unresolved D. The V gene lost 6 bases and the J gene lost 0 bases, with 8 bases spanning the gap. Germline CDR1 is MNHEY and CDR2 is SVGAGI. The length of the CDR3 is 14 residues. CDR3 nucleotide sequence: TGTGCCAGCAGCCGCAAGGCAACTAATGAAAAACTGTTTTTT. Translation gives CASSRKATNEKLFF.